This TCR beta chain is drawn from a study of cytomegalovirus exposure and HLA in healthy donors. The CDR3 loop spans 14 amino acids. Germline-derived CDR1 and CDR2 are MNHEY and SMNVEV (reference sequence). A multiplex PCR was run with 60 Vbeta primers and 13 Jbeta primers. Profiled with immunoSEQ multiplex PCR; TCRdb holds only in-frame clones, not every one. This table holds some 190,000 clones, about four fifths found once. The sequencing input was PBMCs. This receptor was obtained from a female donor in good health and CMV-seronegative. The chain uses TRBV27 and TRBJ2-5; possible D gene TRBD1, 5 bases. The DNA matches TRBJ2-7 better at its end, which makes the J call doubtful. The CDR3 region is CASSLYAGSYEQYF. The CDR3 DNA reads as TGTGCCAGCAGTTTATACGCAGGGTCCTACGAGCAGTACTTC.